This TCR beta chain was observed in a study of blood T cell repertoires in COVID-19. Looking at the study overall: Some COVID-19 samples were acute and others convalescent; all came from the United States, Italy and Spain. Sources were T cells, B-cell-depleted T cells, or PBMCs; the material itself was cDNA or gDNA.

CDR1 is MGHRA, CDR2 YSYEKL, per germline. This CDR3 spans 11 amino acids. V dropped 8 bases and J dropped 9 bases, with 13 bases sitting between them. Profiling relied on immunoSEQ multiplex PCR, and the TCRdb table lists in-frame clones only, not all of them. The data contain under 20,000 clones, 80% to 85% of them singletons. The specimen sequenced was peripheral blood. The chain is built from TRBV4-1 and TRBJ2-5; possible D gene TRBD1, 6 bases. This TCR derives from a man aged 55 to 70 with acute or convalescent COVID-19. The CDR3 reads CASGTMGAQYF. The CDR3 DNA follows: TGCGCCAGCGGGACAATGGGGGCCCAGTACTTC.